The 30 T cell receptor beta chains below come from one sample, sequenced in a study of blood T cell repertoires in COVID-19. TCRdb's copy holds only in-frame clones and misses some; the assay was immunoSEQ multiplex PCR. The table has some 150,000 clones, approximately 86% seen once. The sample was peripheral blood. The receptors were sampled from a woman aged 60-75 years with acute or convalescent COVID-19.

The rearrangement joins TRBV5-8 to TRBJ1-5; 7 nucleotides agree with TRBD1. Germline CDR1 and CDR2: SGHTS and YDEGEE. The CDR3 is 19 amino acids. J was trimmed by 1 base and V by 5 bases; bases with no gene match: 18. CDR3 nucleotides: TGTGCCAGCAGTTTAGGGACCCGACAGGGATTTTTGAGCAATCAGCCCCAGCATTTT. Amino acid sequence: CASSLGTRQGFLSNQPQHF.

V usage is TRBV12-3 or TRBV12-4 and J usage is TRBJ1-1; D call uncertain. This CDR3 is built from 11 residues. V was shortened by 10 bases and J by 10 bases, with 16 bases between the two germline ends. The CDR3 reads CAIEYSKRAFF. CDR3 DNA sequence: TGTGCCATCGAATATAGCAAGCGAGCTTTCTTT.

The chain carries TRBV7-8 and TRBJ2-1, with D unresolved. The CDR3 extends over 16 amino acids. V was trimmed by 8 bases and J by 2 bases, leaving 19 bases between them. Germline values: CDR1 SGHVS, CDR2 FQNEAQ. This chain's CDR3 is CASVISRVITYNEQFF. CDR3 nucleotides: TGTGCCAGCGTTATAAGCCGAGTAATCACCTACAATGAGCAGTTCTTC.

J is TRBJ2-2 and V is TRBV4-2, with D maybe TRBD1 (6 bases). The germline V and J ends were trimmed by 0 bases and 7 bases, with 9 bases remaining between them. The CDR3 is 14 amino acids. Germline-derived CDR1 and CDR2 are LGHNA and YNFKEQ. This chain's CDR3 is CASSQDRGNGELFF. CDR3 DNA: TGTGCCAGCAGCCAAGATAGGGGGAACGGGGAGCTGTTTTTT.

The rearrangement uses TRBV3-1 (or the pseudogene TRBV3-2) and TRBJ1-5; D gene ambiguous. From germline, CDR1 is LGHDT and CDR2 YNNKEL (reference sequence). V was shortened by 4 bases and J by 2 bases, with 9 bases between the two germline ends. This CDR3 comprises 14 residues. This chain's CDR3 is CASSPSAGNQPQHF. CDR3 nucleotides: TGTGCCAGCAGCCCCTCGGCGGGCAATCAGCCCCAGCATTTT.

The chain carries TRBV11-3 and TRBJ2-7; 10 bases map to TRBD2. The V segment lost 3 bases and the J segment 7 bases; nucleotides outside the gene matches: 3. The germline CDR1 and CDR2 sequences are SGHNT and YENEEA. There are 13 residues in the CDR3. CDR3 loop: CASSLKLAGEQYF. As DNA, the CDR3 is TGTGCCAGCAGCTTGAAACTAGCGGGGGAGCAGTACTTC.

The chain's CDR3 is CASSDGPNWGNTIYF. In DNA, the CDR3 is TGCGCCAGCAGTGATGGCCCCAATTGGGGAAACACCATATATTTT. The chain carries TRBV10-2 and TRBJ1-3; no firm D call. CDR3 length: 15 residues. In germline, CDR1 is WSHSY, CDR2 SAAADI. V was pared by 3 bases and J by 4 bases, with 13 bases between.

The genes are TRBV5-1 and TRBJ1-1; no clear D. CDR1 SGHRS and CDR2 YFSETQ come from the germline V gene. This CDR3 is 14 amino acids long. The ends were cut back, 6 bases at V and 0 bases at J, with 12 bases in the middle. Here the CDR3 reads CASTERSMNTEAFF. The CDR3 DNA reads TGCGCCAGCACCGAGAGATCCATGAACACTGAAGCTTTCTTT.

This CDR3 reads CASSPDWTGSGYGYTF. The CDR3 nucleotides read TGTGCCAGCAGCCCCGACTGGACAGGGTCGGGCTATGGCTACACCTTC. V and J are TRBV11-2 and TRBJ1-2; 8 nucleotides match TRBD1. Trimming removed 5 bases from V and 4 bases from J; junction bases left unmatched: 12. The CDR3 spans 16 residues. Germline V gene data show CDR1 as SGHAT and CDR2 as FQNNGV.

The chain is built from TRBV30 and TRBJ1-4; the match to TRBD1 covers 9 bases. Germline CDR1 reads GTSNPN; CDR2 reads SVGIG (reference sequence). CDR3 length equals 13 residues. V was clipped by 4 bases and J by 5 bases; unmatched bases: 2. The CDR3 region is CAWIDRGNEKLFF. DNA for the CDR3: TGTGCCTGGATCGACAGGGGGAATGAAAAACTGTTTTTT.

The CDR3 is CASRTTSGDSYNEQFF. The CDR3 DNA follows: TGTGCCAGCAGGACGACTAGCGGGGATTCCTACAATGAGCAGTTCTTC. The chain joins TRBV3-1 (or the pseudogene TRBV3-2) to TRBJ2-1, with 11 bases identical to TRBD2. The CDR3 loop spans 16 amino acids. Germline lookup yields CDR1 LGHDT and CDR2 YNNKEL (reference sequence). V trimming: 6 bases; J trimming: 1 base; junction bases outside the gene matches: 5.

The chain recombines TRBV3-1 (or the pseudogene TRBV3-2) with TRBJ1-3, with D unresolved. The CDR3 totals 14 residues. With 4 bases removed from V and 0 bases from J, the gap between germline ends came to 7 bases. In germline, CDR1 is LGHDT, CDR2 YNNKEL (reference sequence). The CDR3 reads CASSPQASGNTIYF. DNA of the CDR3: TGTGCCAGCAGCCCGCAAGCCTCTGGAAACACCATATATTTT.

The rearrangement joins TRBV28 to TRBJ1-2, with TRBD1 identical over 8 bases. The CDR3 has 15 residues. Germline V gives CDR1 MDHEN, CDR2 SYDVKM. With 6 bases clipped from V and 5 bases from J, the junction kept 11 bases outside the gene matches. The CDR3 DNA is TGTGCCAGCAGGCCCACAGGGGGAAACTCGTATGGCTACACCTTC. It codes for CASRPTGGNSYGYTF.

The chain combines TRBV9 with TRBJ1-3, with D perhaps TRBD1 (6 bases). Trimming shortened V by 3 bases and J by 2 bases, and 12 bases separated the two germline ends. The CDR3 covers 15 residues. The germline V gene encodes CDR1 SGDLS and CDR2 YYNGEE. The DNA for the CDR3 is TGTGCCAGCAGCGCCGATACAGGGCCTGGAAACACCATATATTTT. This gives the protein CASSADTGPGNTIYF.

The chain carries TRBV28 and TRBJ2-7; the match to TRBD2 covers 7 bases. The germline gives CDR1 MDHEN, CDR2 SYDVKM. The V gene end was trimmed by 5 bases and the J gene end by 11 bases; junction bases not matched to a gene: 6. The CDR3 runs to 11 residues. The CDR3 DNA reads TGTGCCAGCAGTCCCACCGGGGGGAAGTACTTC. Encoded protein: CASSPTGGKYF.

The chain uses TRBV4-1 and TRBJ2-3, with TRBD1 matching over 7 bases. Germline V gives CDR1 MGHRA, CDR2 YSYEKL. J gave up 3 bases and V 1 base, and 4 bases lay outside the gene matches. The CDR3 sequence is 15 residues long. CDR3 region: CASSQGQGTTDTQYF. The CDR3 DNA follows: TGCGCCAGCAGCCAAGGACAGGGTACGACAGATACGCAGTATTTT.

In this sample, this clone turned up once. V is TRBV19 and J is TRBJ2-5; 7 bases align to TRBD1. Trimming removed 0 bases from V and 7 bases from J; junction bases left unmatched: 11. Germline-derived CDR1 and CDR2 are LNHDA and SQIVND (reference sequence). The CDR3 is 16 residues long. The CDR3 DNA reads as TGTGCCAGTAGTATAGATAAGGGACAGACCTTCGGGACCCAGTACTTC. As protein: CASSIDKGQTFGTQYF.

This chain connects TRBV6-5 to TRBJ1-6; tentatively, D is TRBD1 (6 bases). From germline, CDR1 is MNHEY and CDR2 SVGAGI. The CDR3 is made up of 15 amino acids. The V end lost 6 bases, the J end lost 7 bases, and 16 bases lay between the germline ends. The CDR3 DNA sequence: TGTGCCAGCAGCCGACGGACAGAACCGAATTCACCCCTCCACTTT. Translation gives CASSRRTEPNSPLHF.

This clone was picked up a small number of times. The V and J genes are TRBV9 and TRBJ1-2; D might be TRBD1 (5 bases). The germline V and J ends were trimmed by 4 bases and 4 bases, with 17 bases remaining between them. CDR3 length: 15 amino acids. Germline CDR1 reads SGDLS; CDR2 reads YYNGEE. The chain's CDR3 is CASSPHLGGPYGYTF. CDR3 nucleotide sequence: TGTGCCAGCAGCCCCCACCTGGGGGGTCCCTATGGCTACACCTTC.

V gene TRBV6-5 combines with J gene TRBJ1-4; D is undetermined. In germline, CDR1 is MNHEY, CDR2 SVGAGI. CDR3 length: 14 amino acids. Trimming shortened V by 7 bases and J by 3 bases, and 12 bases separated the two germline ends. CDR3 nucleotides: TGTGCCAGCACGCGGGGTCAAGCTAATGAAAAACTGTTTTTT. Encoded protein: CASTRGQANEKLFF.

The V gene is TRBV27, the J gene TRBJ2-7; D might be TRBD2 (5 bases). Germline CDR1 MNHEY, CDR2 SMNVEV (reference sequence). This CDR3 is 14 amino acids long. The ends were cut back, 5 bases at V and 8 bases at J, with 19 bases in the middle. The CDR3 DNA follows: TGTGCCAGCAGTCCCCATCCCGGGAAGGAAAAGCAGTACTTC. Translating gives CASSPHPGKEKQYF.

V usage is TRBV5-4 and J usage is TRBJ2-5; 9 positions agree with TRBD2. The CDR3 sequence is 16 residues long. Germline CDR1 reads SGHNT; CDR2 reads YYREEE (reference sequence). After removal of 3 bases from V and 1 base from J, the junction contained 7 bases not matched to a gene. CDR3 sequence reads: CASSSGTSWGQETQYF. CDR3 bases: TGTGCCAGCAGCTCCGGGACTAGCTGGGGCCAAGAGACCCAGTACTTC.

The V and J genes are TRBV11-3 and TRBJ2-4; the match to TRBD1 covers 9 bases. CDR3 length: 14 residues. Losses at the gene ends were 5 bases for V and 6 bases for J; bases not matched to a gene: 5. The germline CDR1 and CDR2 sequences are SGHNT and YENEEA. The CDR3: CASSPWTGANIQYF. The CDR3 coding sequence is TGTGCCAGCAGCCCGTGGACAGGGGCAAACATTCAGTACTTC.

The CDR3 region is CASSRQRVGYEQYF. The CDR3 bases are TGTGCCAGCAGTAGACAGAGAGTCGGCTACGAGCAGTACTTC. The chain links TRBV6-5 to TRBJ2-7; TRBD1 might be the D (5 bases). Germline V gives CDR1 MNHEY, CDR2 SVGAGI. Trimming left V 5 bases short and J 3 bases short, with 14 bases between. There are 14 residues in the CDR3.

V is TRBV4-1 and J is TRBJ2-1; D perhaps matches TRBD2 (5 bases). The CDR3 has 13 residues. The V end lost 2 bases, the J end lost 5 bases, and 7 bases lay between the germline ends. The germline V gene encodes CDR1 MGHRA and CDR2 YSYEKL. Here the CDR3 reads CASSQYGNNEQFF. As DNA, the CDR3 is TGCGCCAGCAGCCAATACGGGAACAATGAGCAGTTCTTC.

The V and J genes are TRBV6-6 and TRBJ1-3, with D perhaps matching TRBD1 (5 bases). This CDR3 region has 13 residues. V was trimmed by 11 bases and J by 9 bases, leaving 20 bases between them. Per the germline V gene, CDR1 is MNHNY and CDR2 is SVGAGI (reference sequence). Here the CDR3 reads CAGQGYLEGTIYF. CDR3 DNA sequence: TGTGCCGGCCAGGGCTATCTGGAGGGCACCATATATTTT.

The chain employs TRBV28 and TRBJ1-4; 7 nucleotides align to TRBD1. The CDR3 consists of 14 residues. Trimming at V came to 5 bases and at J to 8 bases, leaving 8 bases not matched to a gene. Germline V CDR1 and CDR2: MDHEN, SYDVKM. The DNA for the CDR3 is TGTGCCAGCAGTCCCGACAGGGTTGGCGAAAAACTGTTTTTT. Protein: CASSPDRVGEKLFF.

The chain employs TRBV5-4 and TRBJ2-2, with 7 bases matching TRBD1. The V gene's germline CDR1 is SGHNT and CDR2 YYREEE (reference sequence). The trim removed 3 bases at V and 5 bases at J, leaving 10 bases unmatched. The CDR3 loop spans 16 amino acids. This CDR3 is CASSWTGRGGTGELFF. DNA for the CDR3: TGTGCCAGCAGCTGGACAGGCAGGGGTGGGACCGGGGAGCTGTTTTTT.

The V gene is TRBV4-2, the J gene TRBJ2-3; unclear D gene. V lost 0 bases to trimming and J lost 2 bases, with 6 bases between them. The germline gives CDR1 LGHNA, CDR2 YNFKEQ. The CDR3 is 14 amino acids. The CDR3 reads CASSQDIDTDTQYF. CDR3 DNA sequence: TGTGCCAGCAGCCAAGATATAGACACAGATACGCAGTATTTT.

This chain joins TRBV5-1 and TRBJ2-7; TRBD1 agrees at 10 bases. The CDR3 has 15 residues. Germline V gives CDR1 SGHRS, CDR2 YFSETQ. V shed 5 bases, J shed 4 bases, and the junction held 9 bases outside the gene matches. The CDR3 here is CASSDRTGGVYEQYF. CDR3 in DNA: TGCGCCAGCAGTGATAGGACAGGGGGTGTTTACGAGCAGTACTTC.